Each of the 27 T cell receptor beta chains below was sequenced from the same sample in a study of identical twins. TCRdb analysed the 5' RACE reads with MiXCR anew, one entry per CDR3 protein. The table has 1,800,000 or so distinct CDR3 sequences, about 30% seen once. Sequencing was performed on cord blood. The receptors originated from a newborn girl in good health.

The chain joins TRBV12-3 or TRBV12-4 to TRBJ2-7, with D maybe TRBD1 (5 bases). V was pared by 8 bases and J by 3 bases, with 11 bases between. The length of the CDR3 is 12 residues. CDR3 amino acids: CASGPTGYEQYF. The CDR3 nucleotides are TGTGCCAGCGGTCCAACAGGCTACGAGCAGTACTTC.

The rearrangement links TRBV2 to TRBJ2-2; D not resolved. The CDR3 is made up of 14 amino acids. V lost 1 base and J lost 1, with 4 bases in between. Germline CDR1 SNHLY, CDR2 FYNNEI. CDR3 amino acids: CASSEGENTGELFF. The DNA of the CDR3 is TGTGCCAGCAGTGAAGGGGAGAACACCGGGGAGCTGTTTTTT.

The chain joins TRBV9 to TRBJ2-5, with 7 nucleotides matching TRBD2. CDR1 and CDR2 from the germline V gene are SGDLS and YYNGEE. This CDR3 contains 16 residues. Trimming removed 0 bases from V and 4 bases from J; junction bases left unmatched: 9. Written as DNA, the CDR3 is TGTGCCAGCAGCGTAGATGGCGGGAGTATGGGAGAGACCCAGTACTTC. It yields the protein CASSVDGGSMGETQYF.

For the CDR3, the DNA is TGTGCCATCAGTCCTGCGGGAGGGACCCAGTTCTTC. It specifies CAISPAGGTQFF. The chain has TRBV10-3 and TRBJ2-1, with 9 bases fitting TRBD2. The germline CDR1 and CDR2 sequences are ENHRY and SYGVKD. Trimming at V came to 5 bases and at J to 13 bases, leaving 6 bases not matched to a gene. The CDR3 has 12 residues.

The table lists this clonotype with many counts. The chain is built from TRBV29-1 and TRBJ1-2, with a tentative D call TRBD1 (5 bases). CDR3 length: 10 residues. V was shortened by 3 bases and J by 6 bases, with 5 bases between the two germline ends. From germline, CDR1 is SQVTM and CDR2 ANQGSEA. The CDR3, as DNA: TGCAGCGTTGACAGGGATGGCTACACCTTC. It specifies CSVDRDGYTF.

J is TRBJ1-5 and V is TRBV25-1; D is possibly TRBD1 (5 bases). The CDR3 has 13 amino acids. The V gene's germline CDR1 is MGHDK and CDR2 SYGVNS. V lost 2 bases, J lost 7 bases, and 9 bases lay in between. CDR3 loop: CASSEGGDQPQHF. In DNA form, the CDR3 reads TGTGCCAGCAGTGAAGGGGGGGACCAGCCCCAGCATTTT. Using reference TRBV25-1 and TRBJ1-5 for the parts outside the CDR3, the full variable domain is EADIYQTPRYLVIGTGKKITLECSQTMGHDKMYWYQQDPGMELHLIHYSYGVNSTEKGDLSSESTVSRIRTEHFPLTLESARPSHTSQYLCASSEGGDQPQHFGDGTRLSIL.

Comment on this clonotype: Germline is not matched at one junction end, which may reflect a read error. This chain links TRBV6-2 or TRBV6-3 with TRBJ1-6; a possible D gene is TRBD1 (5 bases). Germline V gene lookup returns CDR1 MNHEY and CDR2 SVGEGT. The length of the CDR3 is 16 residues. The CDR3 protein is CASRRAQGGNGSPPHF. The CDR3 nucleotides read TGTGCCAGCAGACGCGCTCAGGGAGGAAACGGTTCACCCCCCCACTTT.

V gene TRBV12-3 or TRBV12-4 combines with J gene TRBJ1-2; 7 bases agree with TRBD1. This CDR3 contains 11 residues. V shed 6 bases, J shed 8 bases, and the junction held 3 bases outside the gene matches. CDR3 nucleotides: TGTGCCAGCAGGTACAGGGGAGGCTACACCTTC. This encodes CASRYRGGYTF.

In DNA form, the CDR3 reads TGCAGTGCTAGACCTCCGCGGGGGGGTGGCAATCAGCCCCAGCATTTT. Protein sequence: CSARPPRGGGNQPQHF. V gene TRBV20-1 combines with J gene TRBJ1-5; tentatively, D is TRBD1 (5 bases). Looked up from germline, CDR1 is DFQATT and CDR2 is SNEGSKA (reference sequence). The CDR3 sequence is 16 residues long. Trimming cost V 2 bases and J 2 bases, with 16 bases left between them.

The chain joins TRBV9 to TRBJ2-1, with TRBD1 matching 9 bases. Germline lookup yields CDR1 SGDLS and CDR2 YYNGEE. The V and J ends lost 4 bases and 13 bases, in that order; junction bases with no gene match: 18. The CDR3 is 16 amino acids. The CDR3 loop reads CASSFTAGTGKETQFF. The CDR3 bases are TGTGCCAGCAGCTTTACCGCCGGGACAGGGAAAGAGACCCAGTTCTTC.

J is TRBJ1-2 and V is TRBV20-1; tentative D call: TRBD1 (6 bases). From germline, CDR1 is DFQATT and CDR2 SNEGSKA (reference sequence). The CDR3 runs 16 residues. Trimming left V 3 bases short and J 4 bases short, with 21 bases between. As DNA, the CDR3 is TGCAGTGCTAGTAGGGGGGCGACGGGGGATATCTATGGCTACACCTTC. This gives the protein CSASRGATGDIYGYTF.

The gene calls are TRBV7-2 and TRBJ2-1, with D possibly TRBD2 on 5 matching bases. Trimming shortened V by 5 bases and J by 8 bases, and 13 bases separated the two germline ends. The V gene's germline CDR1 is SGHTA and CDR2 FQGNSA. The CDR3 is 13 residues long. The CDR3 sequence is CASSVGRVDEQFF. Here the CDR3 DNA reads TGTGCCAGCAGCGTAGGGAGAGTCGATGAGCAGTTCTTC.

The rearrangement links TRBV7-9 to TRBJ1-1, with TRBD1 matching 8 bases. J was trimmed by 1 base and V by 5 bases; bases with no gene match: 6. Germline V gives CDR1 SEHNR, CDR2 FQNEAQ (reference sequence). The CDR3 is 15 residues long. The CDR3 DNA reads TGTGCCAGCAGCATCACCGGGACAGGGAACACTGAAGCTTTCTTT. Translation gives CASSITGTGNTEAFF.

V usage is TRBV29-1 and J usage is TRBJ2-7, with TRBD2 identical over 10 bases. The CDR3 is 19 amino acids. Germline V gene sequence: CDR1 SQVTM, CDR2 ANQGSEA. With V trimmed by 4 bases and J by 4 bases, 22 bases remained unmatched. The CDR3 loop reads CSVGGAGFSGRSVGYEQYF. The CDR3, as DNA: TGCAGCGTTGGAGGGGCGGGCTTTAGCGGGAGGTCTGTCGGGTACGAGCAGTACTTC.

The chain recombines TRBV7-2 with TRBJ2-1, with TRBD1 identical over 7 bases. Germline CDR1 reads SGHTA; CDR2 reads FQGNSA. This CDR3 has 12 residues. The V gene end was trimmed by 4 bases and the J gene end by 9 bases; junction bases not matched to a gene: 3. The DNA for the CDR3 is TGTGCCAGCAGCTCCCGACAGGGTGAGCAGTTCTTC. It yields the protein CASSSRQGEQFF.

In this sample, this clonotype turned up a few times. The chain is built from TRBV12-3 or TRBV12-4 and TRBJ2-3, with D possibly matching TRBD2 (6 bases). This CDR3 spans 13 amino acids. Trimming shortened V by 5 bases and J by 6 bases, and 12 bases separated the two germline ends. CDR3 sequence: CASSQLALDTQYF. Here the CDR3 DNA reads TGTGCCAGCAGTCAACTAGCTTTGGATACGCAGTATTTT.

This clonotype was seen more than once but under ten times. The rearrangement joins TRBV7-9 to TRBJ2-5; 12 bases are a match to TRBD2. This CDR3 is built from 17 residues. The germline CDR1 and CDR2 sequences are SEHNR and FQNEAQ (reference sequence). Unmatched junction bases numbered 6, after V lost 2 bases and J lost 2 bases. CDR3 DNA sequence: TGTGCCAGCAGCTTATATCGACTAGCGGGAGAACAAGAGACCCAGTACTTC. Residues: CASSLYRLAGEQETQYF.

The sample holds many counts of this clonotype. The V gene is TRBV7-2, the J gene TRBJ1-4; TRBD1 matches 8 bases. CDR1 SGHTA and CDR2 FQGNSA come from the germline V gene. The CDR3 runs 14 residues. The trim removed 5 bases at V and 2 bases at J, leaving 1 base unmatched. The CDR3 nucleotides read TGTGCCAGCAGCCGGGACAGGACTAATGAAAAACTGTTTTTT. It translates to CASSRDRTNEKLFF.

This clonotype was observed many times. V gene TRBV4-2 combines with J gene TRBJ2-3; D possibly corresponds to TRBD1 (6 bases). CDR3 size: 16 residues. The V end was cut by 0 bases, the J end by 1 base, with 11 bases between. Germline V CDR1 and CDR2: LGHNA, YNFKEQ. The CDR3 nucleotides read TGTGCCAGCAGCCAAGATAGGGCAGGGGGCACAGATACGCAGTATTTT. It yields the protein CASSQDRAGGTDTQYF.

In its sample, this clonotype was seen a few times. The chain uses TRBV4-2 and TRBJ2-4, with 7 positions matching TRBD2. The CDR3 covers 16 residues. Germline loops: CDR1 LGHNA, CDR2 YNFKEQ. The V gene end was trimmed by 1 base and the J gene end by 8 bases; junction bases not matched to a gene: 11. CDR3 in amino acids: CASSQGSLAEGDIQYF. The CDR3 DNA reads TGTGCCAGCAGCCAAGGGAGTCTAGCGGAAGGCGACATTCAGTACTTC.

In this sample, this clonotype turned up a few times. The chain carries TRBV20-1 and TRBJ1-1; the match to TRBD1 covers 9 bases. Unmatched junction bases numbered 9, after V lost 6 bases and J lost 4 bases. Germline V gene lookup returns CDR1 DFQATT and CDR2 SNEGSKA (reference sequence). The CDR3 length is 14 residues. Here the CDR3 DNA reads TGCAGTGCGGACCGAGGACAGGGGCCCACTGAAGCTTTCTTT. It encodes CSADRGQGPTEAFF.

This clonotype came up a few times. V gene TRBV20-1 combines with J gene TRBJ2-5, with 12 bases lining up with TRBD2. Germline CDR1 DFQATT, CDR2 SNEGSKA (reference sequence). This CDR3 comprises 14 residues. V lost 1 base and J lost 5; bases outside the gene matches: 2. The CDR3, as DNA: TGCAGTGCTAGAGGACTAGCGGGAGAGGAGACCCAGTACTTC. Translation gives CSARGLAGEETQYF.

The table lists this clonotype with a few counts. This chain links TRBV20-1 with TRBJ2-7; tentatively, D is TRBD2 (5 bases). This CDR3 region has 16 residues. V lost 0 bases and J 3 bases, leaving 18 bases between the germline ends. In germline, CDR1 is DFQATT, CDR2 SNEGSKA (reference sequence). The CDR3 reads CSARDITGMDLYEQYF. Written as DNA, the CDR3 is TGCAGTGCTAGAGATATTACGGGGATGGACCTCTACGAGCAGTACTTC.

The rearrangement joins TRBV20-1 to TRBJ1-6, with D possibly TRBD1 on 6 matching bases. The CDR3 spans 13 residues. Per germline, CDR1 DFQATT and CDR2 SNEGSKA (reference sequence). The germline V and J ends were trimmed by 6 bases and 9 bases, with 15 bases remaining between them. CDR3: CSARQEGGSPLHF. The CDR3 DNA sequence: TGCAGTGCCAGACAGGAAGGCGGTTCACCCCTCCACTTT.

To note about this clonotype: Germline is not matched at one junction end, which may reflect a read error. The CDR3 sequence is CAGRQVGRRGLNTGELFF. The CDR3, as DNA: TGCGCCGGCAGGCAAGTAGGGAGAAGGGGCCTGAACACCGGGGAGCTGTTTTTT. This sequence joins TRBV4-1 and TRBJ2-2, with D perhaps assigned TRBD1 or TRBD2 (5 bases each). There are 18 residues in the CDR3. Germline V gives CDR1 MGHRA, CDR2 YSYEKL.

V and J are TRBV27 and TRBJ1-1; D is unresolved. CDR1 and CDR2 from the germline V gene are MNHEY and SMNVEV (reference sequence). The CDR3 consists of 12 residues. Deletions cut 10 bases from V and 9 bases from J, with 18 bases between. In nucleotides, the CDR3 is TGTGCCACCGCCCGGGCTTCATCGCAAGCTTTCTTT. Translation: CATARASSQAFF.

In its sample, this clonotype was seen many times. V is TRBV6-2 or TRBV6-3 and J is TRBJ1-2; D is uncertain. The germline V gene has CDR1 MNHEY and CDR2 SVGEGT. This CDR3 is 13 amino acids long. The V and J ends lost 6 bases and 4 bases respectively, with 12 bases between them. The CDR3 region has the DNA TGTGCCAGCAGCCCCACAAGAATCTATGGCTACACCTTC. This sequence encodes CASSPTRIYGYTF.